This is a list of T cell receptor beta chains from one sample in a study of blood T cell repertoires in COVID-19. TCRdb's copy holds only in-frame clones and misses some; the assay was immunoSEQ multiplex PCR. The sample yields approximately 250,000 clones, nearly 85% seen once. Sequencing was done on a sample of peripheral blood. The receptors here all came from a human donor in a cohort sampled during active COVID-19. Each CDR3 is given with its conserved first and last residue. The D gene is left open where the match is weak. The listing skips clone size in some rows; elsewhere it reads once, few, many or a size class.

TRBJ2-2	TRBD2	TRBV5-1	.	TGCGCCAGCAGCCCGAGGCAGGGACTAGCGGGGAACACCGGGGAGCTGTTTTTT	CASSPRQGLAGNTGELFF
TRBJ2-1	TRBD1	TRBV11-2	.	TGTGCCAGCTCGGGGGGGACAGGGGATTTTGGGGAGCAGTTCTTC	CASSGGTGDFGEQFF
TRBJ1-3	.	TRBV19	.	TGTGCCAGTAGTGACAGGACACTCTCTGGAAACACCATATATTTT	CASSDRTLSGNTIYF
TRBJ1-1	.	TRBV3-1/TRBV3-2	.	TGTGCCAGCAGCCGAGAGAGGGCCACTGAAGCTTTCTTT	CASSRERATEAFF
TRBJ2-3	.	TRBV28	.	TGTGCCAGCAGTCTAATAGCTGTAGATACGCAGTATTTT	CASSLIAVDTQYF
TRBJ2-3	TRBD1	TRBV6-1	.	TGTGCCAGCAGTGAATACAGGGGGCAGTCAACAGATACGCAGTATTTT	CASSEYRGQSTDTQYF
TRBJ2-7	.	TRBV6-5	few	TGTGCCAGCAGTTACTCCCGCTCCTACGAGCAGTACTTC	CASSYSRSYEQYF
TRBJ2-2	.	TRBV5-1	.	TGCGCCAGCAGCCGCGGGGATACCGGGGAGCTGTTTTTT	CASSRGDTGELFF
TRBJ1-3	TRBD1	TRBV2	.	TGTGCCAGCAGTAGACAGGGGAACTCTGGAAACACCATATATTTT	CASSRQGNSGNTIYF
TRBJ1-2	TRBD1	TRBV12-3/TRBV12-4	.	TGTGCCAGCAAAGGGACAGGGAACTATGGCTACACCTTC	CASKGTGNYGYTF
TRBJ1-1	TRBD1	TRBV30	.	TGTGCCTGGAGAGCAGGGGGCGGCACTGAAGCTTTCTTT	CAWRAGGGTEAFF
TRBJ1-2	.	TRBV30	.	TGTGCCTGGACCACCCGGGGGGGCGAGGTCTATGGCTACACCTTC	CAWTTRGGEVYGYTF
TRBJ2-5	.	TRBV5-1	.	TGCGCCAGCAGCGCAGGACGGACACAAGAGACCCAGTACTTC	CASSAGRTQETQYF
TRBJ2-5	.	TRBV27	.	TGTGCCAGCAGTCTCCTGGGCCCAGAGACCCAGTACTTC	CASSLLGPETQYF
TRBJ2-3	TRBD2	TRBV5-4	.	TGTGCCAGCAGCAAGACTAGCGGGCTGGCAGATACGCAGTATTTT	CASSKTSGLADTQYF
TRBJ1-3	.	TRBV5-1	.	TGCGCCAGCAGCTCCTACGGACCCCGGGACTCAAAAGGTTCTGGAAACACCATATATTTT	CASSSYGPRDSKGSGNTIYF
TRBJ2-5	.	TRBV5-4	.	TGTGCCAGCAGCTGGGACACCCAAGAGACCCAGTACTTC	CASSWDTQETQYF
TRBJ1-6	.	TRBV5-5	few	TGTGCCAGCAGCCGAGTCCTACTGGATTCACCCCTCCACTTT	CASSRVLLDSPLHF
TRBJ1-5	.	TRBV18	.	TGTGCCAGCTCACCAGACACAAATAGCAATCAGCCCCAGCATTTT	CASSPDTNSNQPQHF
TRBJ2-2	TRBD2	TRBV2	.	TGTGCCGGGGGAGCGGGAAACACCGGGGAGCTGTTTTTT	CAGGAGNTGELFF
TRBJ1-1	.	TRBV5-8	.	TGTGCCAGCAGCTTACATCAGGGAATTGAAGCTTTCTTT	CASSLHQGIEAFF
TRBJ1-2	.	TRBV6-5	.	TGTGCCAGCAGTTACCGCGAACAGGGCGACTATGGCTACACCTTC	CASSYREQGDYGYTF
TRBJ2-5	TRBD2	TRBV10-2	.	TGCGCCAGCCAAGACCGGGGGGGGACTATGGAGACCCAGTACTTC	CASQDRGGTMETQYF
TRBJ2-5	.	TRBV19	.	TGTGCCAGTAGCCTTAGGGGACTGGGCCGAGAGACCCAGTACTTC	CASSLRGLGRETQYF
TRBJ2-7	.	TRBV2	.	TGTGCCAGCAATAGAGGGTGGGCAGGAGAATACGAGCAGTACTTC	CASNRGWAGEYEQYF
TRBJ2-3	.	TRBV7-2	.	TGTGCCAGCAGCTTTAGCCGCTTAAGCACAGATACGCAGTATTTT	CASSFSRLSTDTQYF
TRBJ2-7	.	TRBV21-1	.	TGTGCCAGCAGCAAACGGGCGGGGGGTTTAGACTACGAGCAGTACTTC	CASSKRAGGLDYEQYF
TRBJ1-2	.	TRBV4-1	.	TGCGCCAGCAGCCAAGATAATGGGTTGAGACGACTAAACTATGGCTACACCTTC	CASSQDNGLRRLNYGYTF
TRBJ2-5	TRBD2	TRBV5-5	.	TGTGCCAGCAGCTCACCAGGAGAAGCGGGGGGGCTAGAGACCCAGTACTTC	CASSSPGEAGGLETQYF
TRBJ2-6	.	TRBV18	few	TGTGCCACCCCTGAGGAGATCTCTGGGGCCAACGTCCTGACTTTC	CATPEEISGANVLTF
TRBJ1-1	TRBD1	TRBV11-2	few	TGTGCCAGCAGCTTGGGGACAGACACTGAAGCTTTCTTT	CASSLGTDTEAFF
TRBJ1-5	TRBD1	TRBV12-5	.	TGTGCTAGTGGTAACCGGGACAGAGTGGCTCAGCCCCAGCATTTT	CASGNRDRVAQPQHF
TRBJ1-1	.	TRBV2	.	TGTGCCAGCAGTGAACTCGGCTGGGGGGACACTGAAGCTTTCTTT	CASSELGWGDTEAFF
TRBJ2-3	TRBD2	TRBV29-1	.	TGCAGCCATCCGGGGCTAGCGGGGAACACAGATACGCAGTATTTT	CSHPGLAGNTDTQYF
TRBJ2-3	.	TRBV5-1	.	TGCGCCACCGCCGCGGGAAGCACAGATACGCAGTATTTT	CATAAGSTDTQYF
TRBJ1-5	TRBD1	TRBV6-2/TRBV6-3	many	TGTGCCAGCAGTTACACGGACAGGTTGAGATTTCAGCCCCAGCATTTT	CASSYTDRLRFQPQHF
TRBJ2-3	TRBD2	TRBV7-9	.	TGTGCCAGCAGCTTAGTAGCGGGGGCTACAGATACGCAGTATTTT	CASSLVAGATDTQYF
TRBJ2-1	TRBD2	TRBV7-9	.	TGTGCCAGCACTATTAAGGGACTAGCGGGAGAAGTTCCAATCTTC	CASTIKGLAGEVPIF
TRBJ2-2	.	TRBV5-4	.	TGTGCCAGCAGCTTGGCTCGCACCGGGGAGCTGTTTTTT	CASSLARTGELFF
TRBJ1-4	.	TRBV5-5	many	TGTGCCAGCAGCTTTGCTCCGGGAAATGAAAAACTGTTTTTT	CASSFAPGNEKLFF
TRBJ1-4	.	TRBV7-8	once	TGTGCCAGCAGCTTATTCAGCGCTAATGAAAAACTGTTTTTT	CASSLFSANEKLFF
TRBJ2-1	.	TRBV28	.	TGTGCCAGCACTAGCGTACTTTACAATGAGCAGTTCTTC	CASTSVLYNEQFF
TRBJ2-3	TRBD2	TRBV19	.	TGTGCCAGTAGTACACCTAGCGGGGGTTTCACTAGCACAGATACGCAGTATTTT	CASSTPSGGFTSTDTQYF
TRBJ2-2	.	TRBV6-5	.	TGTGCCAGCAGCCGTTACGGGGAGCTGTTTTTT	CASSRYGELFF
TRBJ2-3	.	TRBV19	.	TGTGCCAGTAGTATAATTCAGCGGCCAGATACGCAGTATTTT	CASSIIQRPDTQYF
TRBJ2-5	TRBD1	TRBV7-2	.	TGTGCCAGCAGCTTAGGGGACAGGGGAGGGCAAGAGACCCAGTACTTC	CASSLGDRGGQETQYF